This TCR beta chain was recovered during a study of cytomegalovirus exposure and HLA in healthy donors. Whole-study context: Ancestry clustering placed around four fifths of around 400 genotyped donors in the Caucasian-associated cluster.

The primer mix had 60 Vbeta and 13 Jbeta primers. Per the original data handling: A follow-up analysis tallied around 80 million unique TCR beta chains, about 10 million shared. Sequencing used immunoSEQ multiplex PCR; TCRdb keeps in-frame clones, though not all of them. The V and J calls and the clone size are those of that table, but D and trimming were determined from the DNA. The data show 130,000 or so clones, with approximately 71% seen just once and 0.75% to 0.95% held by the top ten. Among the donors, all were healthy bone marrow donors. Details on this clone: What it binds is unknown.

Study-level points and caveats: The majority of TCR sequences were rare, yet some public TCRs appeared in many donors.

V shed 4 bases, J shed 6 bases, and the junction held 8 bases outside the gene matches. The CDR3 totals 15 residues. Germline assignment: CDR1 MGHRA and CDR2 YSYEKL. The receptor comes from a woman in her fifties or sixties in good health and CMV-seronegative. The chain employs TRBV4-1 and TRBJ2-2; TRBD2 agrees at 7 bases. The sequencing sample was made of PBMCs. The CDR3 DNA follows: TGCGCCAGCAGCCCTGGGGGGGGGAAGTCCGGGGAGCTGTTTTTT. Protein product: CASSPGGGKSGELFF.